The 14 T cell receptor beta chains presented below share a single source sample, sequenced in a study of tumor-infiltrating lymphocytes in primary liver carcinoma (dated by TCRdb to the late 2010s). The instrument was an Illumina HiSeq 2500. Using a constant-region primer and ProtoScript II reverse transcriptase, TCRbeta-specific cDNA was reverse-transcribed from 450 to 650 ng total RNA. TCRbeta libraries were built with three nested multiplex PCR rounds, a slightly modified ARM-PCR procedure. The first two PCR rounds used multiplex TRBV1-TRBV30 forward primers with a Cbeta reverse primer, each for about 10 cycles. TCRdb reprocessed the public reads (quality trimming at Q25 with fastp, clone calling with MiXCR) and kept in-frame beta chains. CDR3 protein duplicates are merged, each entry listing the most common genes and DNA. This sample has approximately 310,000 distinct CDR3 sequences in its table, and approximately 65% of those were observed once. The top ten hold 9% of the sample.

Blood RNA was extracted from unsorted whole blood with TRIzol reagent; germline DNA came from the DNeasy Blood & Tissue kit. Material: peripheral blood. The source is a middle-aged man with primary liver carcinoma and hepatitis B virus infection.

Comment on this clonotype: A read error is possible here, since a much larger clone lies one base away. V usage is TRBV14 and J usage is TRBJ1-2; no definite D call. The length of the CDR3 is 12 residues. The germline V gene encodes CDR1 SGHDN and CDR2 FVKESK. DNA of the CDR3: TGTACCAGCAGCGCCTCGTACTATGGCTACACCTTC. This translates into CTSSASYYGYTF.

Turning to this clonotype: This may arise from a read error, as a much more abundant clone is one base away. V gene TRBV12-3 or TRBV12-4 combines with J gene TRBJ2-7; 8 bases are shared with TRBD2. There are 13 residues in the CDR3. In nucleotides, the CDR3 is TGTGCCAGCAGCAGAGCGGGAGCGGGTGAGCATTACTTC. Encoded protein: CASSRAGAGEHYF.

A note on this clonotype: A much bigger clone sits one base away, suggesting this may be a read error. The chain uses TRBV5-4 and TRBJ1-2; no definite D call. V lost 0 bases and J 3 bases, leaving 9 bases between the germline ends. This CDR3 spans 14 amino acids. The V gene's germline CDR1 is SGHNT and CDR2 YYREEE (reference sequence). The CDR3 nucleotides are TGTGCCAGCAGCTTGGGGCGAGGATACTATGGCTACACCTTC. This translates into CASSLGRGYYGYTF. Supplemented by reference TRBV5-4 and TRBJ1-2, the full variable domain reads ETGVTQSPTHLIKTRGQQVTLRCSSQSGHNTVSWYQQALGQGPQFIFQYYREEENGRGNFPPRFSGLQFPNYSSELNVNALELDDSALYLCASSLGRGYYGYTFGSGTRLTVV.

This clonotype was counted at least ten times. The V gene is TRBV10-3, the J gene TRBJ2-1; the D is unclear. V was pared by 7 bases and J by 5 bases, with 12 bases between. Germline loops: CDR1 ENHRY, CDR2 SYGVKD. The CDR3 sequence is 13 residues long. The CDR3 nucleotides are TGTGCCATCACCTCCGGCGGAGACAATGAGCAGTTCTTC. Protein: CAITSGGDNEQFF.

This clonotype was picked up one time. This chain connects TRBV12-3 or TRBV12-4 to TRBJ1-1; no definite D call. The CDR3 runs 11 residues. The CDR3 nucleotides are TGTACCATCGTGCAATCGACTGAAGCTTTCTTT. Translation: CTIVQSTEAFF.

The genes are TRBV6-5 and TRBJ2-3, with D perhaps being TRBD1 or TRBD2 (5 bases each). The CDR3 runs to 15 residues. Trimming removed 5 bases at V and 6 bases at J, with 18 bases between. Germline CDR1 reads MNHEY; CDR2 reads SVGAGI. As DNA, the CDR3 is TGTGCCAGCAGTCTTACAGCGGACAACCTGGATACGCAGTATTTT. The encoded protein is CASSLTADNLDTQYF.

Regarding this clonotype: This sequence may be a read error, since a much larger clone differs from it by one base. This sequence joins TRBV29-1 and TRBJ2-1; possibly TRBD1 or TRBD2 for D (5 bases each). Germline CDR1 SQVTM, CDR2 ANQGSEA. The CDR3 has 14 amino acids. This chain's CDR3 is CSVDKGKRANGQFF. CDR3 sequence (DNA): TGCAGCGTTGATAAGGGGAAGAGGGCCAATGGGCAGTTCTTC.

In the case of this clonotype: A much larger clone is a single base away; this may be a read error. The chain recombines TRBV6-6 with TRBJ1-2, with D tentatively TRBD1 (5 bases). Trimming removed 10 bases at V and 6 bases at J, with 24 bases between. CDR3 length: 15 residues. Per germline, CDR1 MNHNY and CDR2 SVGAGI (reference sequence). The CDR3 DNA sequence: TGTGCCAACAGGCAAACGACAGCTACCTTCGATGGCTACACCTTC. Translation: CANRQTTATFDGYTF.

The chain links TRBV5-6 to TRBJ2-7; 7 bases align to TRBD2. V trimming: 0 bases; J trimming: 5 bases; junction bases outside the gene matches: 5. Looked up from germline, CDR1 is SGHDT and CDR2 is YYEEEE. The CDR3 covers 14 residues. The chain's CDR3 is CASSLGAGQNEQYF. In DNA form, the CDR3 reads TGTGCCAGCAGCTTGGGAGCGGGGCAGAACGAGCAGTACTTC.

Details on this clonotype: A single base separates this from a much larger clone, so it may be a read error. The rearrangement uses TRBV29-1 and TRBJ2-1; the D is unclear. V was pared by 7 bases and J by 7 bases, with 8 bases between. Germline V lookup: CDR1 SQVTM, CDR2 ANQGSEA. The length of the CDR3 is 10 residues. CDR3: CSAWQNEQFF. CDR3 coding DNA: TGCAGCGCGTGGCAGAATGAGCAGTTCTTC.

A word on this clonotype: This may be a read error, as it is one base from a much larger clone. The gene calls are TRBV14 and TRBJ2-1, with D possibly TRBD1 on 5 matching bases. The V gene's germline CDR1 is SGHDN and CDR2 FVKESK. The CDR3 runs to 13 residues. CDR3 sequence (DNA): TGTGCCAGCAGCCTCCCTGGCAGGGATGAGCACTTCTTC. As protein: CASSLPGRDEHFF.

In regard to this clonotype: The junction and the germline gene differ at one end; a read error may be behind it. J is TRBJ2-3 and V is TRBV7-9; weak D call: TRBD2 (6 bases). The CDR3 is 15 amino acids. CDR1 is SEHNR, CDR2 FQNEAQ, per germline (reference sequence). In nucleotides, the CDR3 is TGTGCCAGCAGCTTACACGGGAGTGGCACATATACGCAGTATTTT. Translation gives CASSLHGSGTYTQYF.

To note about this clonotype: This could be a read error, since a much larger clone is one nucleotide away. The CDR3 sequence: CASMASDEQLF. Written as DNA, the CDR3 is TGCGCCAGCATGGCTAGCGATGAGCAGCTCTTC. V and J are TRBV10-2 and TRBJ2-1; TRBD2 might be the D (6 bases). CDR1 and CDR2 from the germline V gene are WSHSY and SAAADI. CDR3 length equals 11 residues.

Concerning this clonotype: This could be a read error, since a much larger clone is one nucleotide away. This chain links TRBV29-1 with TRBJ2-3; no clear D. From germline, CDR1 is SQVTM and CDR2 ANQGSEA. The CDR3 length is 10 residues. This CDR3 is CSTYSDTLYF. The CDR3 DNA reads TGCAGCACCTACTCAGATACGCTGTATTTT.